This T cell receptor beta chain was retrieved from a study of OX40 agonist ivuxolimab in advanced cancers. Study-wide background: The patients' treatment was ivuxolimab, an agonistic anti-OX40 (CD134) antibody.

CDR3 length: 13 amino acids. Germline CDR1 SGHRS, CDR2 YFSETQ. J lost 3 bases, V lost 6 bases, and 4 bases had no gene match. The repertoire was sequenced with immunoSEQ multiplex PCR; TCRdb's copy has only in-frame clones and lacks some. Seen here are tens of thousands of clones, about 85% observed once, and the top ten hold roughly 3.4%. The source is an adult with an advanced solid tumor such as melanoma, head and neck, liver or kidney cancer. Source: CD4+ or CD8+ T cells sorted from blood, taken in a trial of the OX40 agonist ivuxolimab. The rearrangement uses TRBV5-1 and TRBJ2-5; 8 bases line up with TRBD1. Here the CDR3 reads CASNRGTEETQYF. The CDR3 nucleotides are TGCGCCAGCAACAGGGGGACAGAAGAGACCCAGTACTTC.